This T cell receptor beta chain comes out of a study of control samples from healthy donors and cancer patients. Germline CDR1 reads SGHNT; CDR2 reads YENEEA. The V and J ends lost 1 base and 14 bases, in that order; junction bases with no gene match: 3. The CDR3 is 12 residues long. The data were produced by immunoSEQ multiplex PCR, yet TCRdb's version contains in-frame clones alone and is incomplete. This table holds over 150,000 clones, 94% found once. The receptor was isolated from a woman aged 18-29 years in good health. Sequencing was done on a sample of blood. V gene TRBV11-3 combines with J gene TRBJ1-4, with 8 bases that match TRBD1. For the CDR3, the DNA is TGTGCCAGCAGCTTAGTGGGGGACAGGCTGTTTTTT. Encoded protein: CASSLVGDRLFF.